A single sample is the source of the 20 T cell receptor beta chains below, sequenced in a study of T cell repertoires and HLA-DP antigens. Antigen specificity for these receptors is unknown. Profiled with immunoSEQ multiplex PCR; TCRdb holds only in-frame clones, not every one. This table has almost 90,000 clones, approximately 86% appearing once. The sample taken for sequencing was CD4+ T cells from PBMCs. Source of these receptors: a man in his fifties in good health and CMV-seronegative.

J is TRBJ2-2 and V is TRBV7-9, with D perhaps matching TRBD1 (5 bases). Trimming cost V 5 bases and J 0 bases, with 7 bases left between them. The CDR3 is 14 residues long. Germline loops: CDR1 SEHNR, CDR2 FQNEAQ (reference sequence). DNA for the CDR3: TGTGCCAGCAGCGTAGGGGCGAACACCGGGGAGCTGTTTTTT. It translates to CASSVGANTGELFF.

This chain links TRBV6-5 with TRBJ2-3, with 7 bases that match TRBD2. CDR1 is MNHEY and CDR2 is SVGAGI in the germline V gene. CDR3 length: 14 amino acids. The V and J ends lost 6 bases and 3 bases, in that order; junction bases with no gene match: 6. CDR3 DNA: TGTGCCAGCAGAAAGCCGGGACTAACAGATACGCAGTATTTT. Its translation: CASRKPGLTDTQYF.

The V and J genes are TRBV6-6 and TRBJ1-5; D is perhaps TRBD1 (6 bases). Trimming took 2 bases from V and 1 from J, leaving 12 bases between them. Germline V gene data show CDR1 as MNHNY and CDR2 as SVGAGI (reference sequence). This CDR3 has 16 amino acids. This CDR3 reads CASSYRTGRSNQPQHF. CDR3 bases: TGTGCCAGCAGTTACCGCACAGGGAGAAGCAATCAGCCCCAGCATTTT.

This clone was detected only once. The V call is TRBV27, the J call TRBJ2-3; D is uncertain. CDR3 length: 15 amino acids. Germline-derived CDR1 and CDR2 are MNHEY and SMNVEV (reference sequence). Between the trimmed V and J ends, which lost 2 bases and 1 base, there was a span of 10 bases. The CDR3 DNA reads TGTGCCAGCAGTTTAATACGTGGGGGCACAGATACGCAGTATTTT. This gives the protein CASSLIRGGTDTQYF.

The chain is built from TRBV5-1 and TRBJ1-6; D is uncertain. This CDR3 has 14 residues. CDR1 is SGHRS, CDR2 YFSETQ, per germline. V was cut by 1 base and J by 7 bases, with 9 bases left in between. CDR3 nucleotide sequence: TGCGCCAGCAGCTTGAGGGCCACCAATTCACCCCTCCACTTT. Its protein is CASSLRATNSPLHF.

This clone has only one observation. CDR3 nucleotides: TGTGCCAGCAGCCCCCAGGCGGGAAGCTCTGGAAACACCATATATTTT. Translated: CASSPQAGSSGNTIYF. The chain uses TRBV7-6 and TRBJ1-3; D call uncertain. In germline, CDR1 is SGHVS, CDR2 FNYEAQ. This CDR3 is 16 amino acids long. Between the trimmed V and J ends, which lost 5 bases and 0 bases, there was a span of 14 bases.

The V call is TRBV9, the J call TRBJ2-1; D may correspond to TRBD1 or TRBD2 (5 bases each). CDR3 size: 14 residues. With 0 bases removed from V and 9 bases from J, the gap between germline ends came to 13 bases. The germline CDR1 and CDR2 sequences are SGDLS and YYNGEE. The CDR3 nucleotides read TGTGCCAGCAGCGTAGCTACGGTGGGGGTTGAGCAGTTCTTC. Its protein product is CASSVATVGVEQFF.

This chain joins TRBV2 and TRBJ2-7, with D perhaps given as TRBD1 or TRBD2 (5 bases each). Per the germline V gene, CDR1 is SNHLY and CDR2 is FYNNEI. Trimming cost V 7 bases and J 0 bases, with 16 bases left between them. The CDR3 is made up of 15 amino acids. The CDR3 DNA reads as TGTGCCAGCATGAATCCGGGACGGAACTCCTACGAGCAGTACTTC. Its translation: CASMNPGRNSYEQYF.

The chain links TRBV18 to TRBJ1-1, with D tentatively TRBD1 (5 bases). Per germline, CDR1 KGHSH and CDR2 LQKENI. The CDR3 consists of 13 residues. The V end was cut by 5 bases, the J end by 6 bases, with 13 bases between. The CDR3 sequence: CASSGRRGSEAFF. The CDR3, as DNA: TGTGCCAGCTCAGGTAGAAGGGGTTCTGAAGCTTTCTTT.

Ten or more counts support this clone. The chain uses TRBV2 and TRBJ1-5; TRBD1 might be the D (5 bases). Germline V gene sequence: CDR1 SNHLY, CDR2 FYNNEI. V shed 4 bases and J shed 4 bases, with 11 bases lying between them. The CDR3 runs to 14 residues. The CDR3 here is CASSGGRKNQPQHF. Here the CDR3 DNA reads TGTGCCAGCAGTGGGGGCAGGAAAAATCAGCCCCAGCATTTT.

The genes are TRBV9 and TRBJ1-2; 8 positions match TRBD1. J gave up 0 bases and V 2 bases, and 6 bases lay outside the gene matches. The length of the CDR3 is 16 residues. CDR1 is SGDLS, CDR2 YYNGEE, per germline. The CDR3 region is CASSVGQGSANYGYTF. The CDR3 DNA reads TGTGCCAGCAGCGTCGGACAGGGTTCCGCTAACTATGGCTACACCTTC.

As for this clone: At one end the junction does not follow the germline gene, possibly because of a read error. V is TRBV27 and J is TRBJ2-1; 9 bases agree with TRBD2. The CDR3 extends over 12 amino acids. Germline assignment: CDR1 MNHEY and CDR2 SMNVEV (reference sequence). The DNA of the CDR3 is TGTGCCAGCAGTTTACGGGCGGGGGGGCGGATCTTC. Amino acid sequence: CASSLRAGGRIF.

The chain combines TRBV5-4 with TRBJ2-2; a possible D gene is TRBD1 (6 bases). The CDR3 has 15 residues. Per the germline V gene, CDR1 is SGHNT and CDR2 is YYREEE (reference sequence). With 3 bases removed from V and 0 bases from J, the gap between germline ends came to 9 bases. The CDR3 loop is CASSWGQANTGELFF. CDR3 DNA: TGTGCCAGCAGCTGGGGACAAGCGAACACCGGGGAGCTGTTTTTT.

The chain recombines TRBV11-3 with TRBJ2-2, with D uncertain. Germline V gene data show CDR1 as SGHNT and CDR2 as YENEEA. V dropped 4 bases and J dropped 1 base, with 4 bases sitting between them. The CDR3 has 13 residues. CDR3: CASSSQNTGELFF. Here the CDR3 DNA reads TGTGCCAGCAGCTCACAGAACACCGGGGAGCTGTTTTTT.

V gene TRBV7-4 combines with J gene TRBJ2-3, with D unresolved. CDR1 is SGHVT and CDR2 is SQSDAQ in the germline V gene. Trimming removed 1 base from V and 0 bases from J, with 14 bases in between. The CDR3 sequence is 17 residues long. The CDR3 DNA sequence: TGTGCCAGCAGCTTAGAACATACAGTAAAGAGCACAGATACGCAGTATTTT. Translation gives CASSLEHTVKSTDTQYF. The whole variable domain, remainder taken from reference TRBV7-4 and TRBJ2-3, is GAGVSQSPRYKVAKRGRDVALRCDSISGHVTLYWYRQTLGQGSEVLTYSQSDAQRDKSGRPSGRFSAERPERSVSTLKIQRTEQGDSAVYLCASSLEHTVKSTDTQYFGPGTRLTVL.

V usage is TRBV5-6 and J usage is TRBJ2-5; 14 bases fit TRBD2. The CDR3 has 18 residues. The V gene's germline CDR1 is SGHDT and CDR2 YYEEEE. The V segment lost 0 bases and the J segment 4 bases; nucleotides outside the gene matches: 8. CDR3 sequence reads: CASSLARLAGGRRETQYF. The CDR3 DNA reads TGTGCCAGCAGCTTGGCCCGACTAGCGGGGGGGCGTCGAGAGACCCAGTACTTC.

The CDR3, as DNA: TGCGCCAGCAGCTTGGACAGGCTTTACGAGCAGTACTTC. Encoded protein: CASSLDRLYEQYF. The chain links TRBV5-1 to TRBJ2-7; possible D gene TRBD1, 5 bases. The CDR3 contains 13 residues. Looked up from germline, CDR1 is SGHRS and CDR2 is YFSETQ. Deletions cut 0 bases from V and 4 bases from J, with 8 bases between.

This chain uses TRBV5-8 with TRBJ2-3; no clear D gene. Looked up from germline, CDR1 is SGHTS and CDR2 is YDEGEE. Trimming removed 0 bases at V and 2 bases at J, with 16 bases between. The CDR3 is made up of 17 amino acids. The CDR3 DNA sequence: TGTGCCAGCAGCTTGGGGCAGATGGCTGTCGACACAGATACGCAGTATTTT. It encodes CASSLGQMAVDTDTQYF.

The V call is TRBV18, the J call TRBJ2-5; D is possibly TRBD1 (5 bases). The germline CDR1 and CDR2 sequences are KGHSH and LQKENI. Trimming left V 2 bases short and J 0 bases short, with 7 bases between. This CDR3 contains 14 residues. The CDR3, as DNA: TGTGCCAGCTCACCAGACAGTAACCAAGAGACCCAGTACTTC. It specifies CASSPDSNQETQYF.

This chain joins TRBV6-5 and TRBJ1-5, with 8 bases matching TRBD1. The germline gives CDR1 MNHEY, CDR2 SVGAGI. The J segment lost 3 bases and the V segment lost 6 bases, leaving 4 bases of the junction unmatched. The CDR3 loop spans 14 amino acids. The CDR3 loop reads CASRRDRTNQPQHF. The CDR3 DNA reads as TGTGCCAGCAGACGGGACAGGACCAATCAGCCCCAGCATTTT.